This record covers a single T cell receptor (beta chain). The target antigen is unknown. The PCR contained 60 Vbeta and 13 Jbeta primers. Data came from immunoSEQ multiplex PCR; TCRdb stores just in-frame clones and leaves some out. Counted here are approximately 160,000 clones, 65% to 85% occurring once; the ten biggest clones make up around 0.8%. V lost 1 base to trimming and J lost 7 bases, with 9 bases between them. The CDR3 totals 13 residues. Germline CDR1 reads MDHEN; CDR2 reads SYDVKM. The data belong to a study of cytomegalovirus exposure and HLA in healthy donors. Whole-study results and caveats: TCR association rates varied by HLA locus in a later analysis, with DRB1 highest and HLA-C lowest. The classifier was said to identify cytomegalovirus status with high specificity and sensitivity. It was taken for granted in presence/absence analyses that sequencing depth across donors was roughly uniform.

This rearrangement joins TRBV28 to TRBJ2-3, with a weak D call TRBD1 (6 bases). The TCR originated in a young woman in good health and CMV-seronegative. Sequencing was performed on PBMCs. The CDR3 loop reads CASSLSGVYTQYF. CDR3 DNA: TGTGCCAGCAGTTTATCAGGGGTTTATACGCAGTATTTT.